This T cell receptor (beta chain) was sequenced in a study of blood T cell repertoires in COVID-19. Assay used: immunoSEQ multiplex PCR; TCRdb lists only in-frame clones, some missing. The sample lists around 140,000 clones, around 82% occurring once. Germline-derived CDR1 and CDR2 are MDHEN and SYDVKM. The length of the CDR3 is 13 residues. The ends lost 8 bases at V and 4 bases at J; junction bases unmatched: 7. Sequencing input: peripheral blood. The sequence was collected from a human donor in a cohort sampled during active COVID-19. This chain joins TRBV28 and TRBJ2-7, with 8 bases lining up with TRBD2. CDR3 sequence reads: CASRKAGVYEQYV. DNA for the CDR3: TGTGCCAGCCGGAAAGCGGGAGTGTACGAGCAGTACGTC.